One T cell receptor beta chain is described in this entry. Its antigen has not been determined. No base quality values were provided; no much bigger clone lies one nucleotide off. Trimmed from V: 3 bases; trimmed from J: 3 bases; junction bases lacking a gene match: 6. CDR1 and CDR2 are read off the germline V gene as MGHRA and YSYEKL. From cysteine to phenylalanine, the CDR3 is 18 amino acids long. The sequence is cut down to CDR3 DNA, 54 bases in frame from base 1. In total, roughly 670 healthy bone marrow donors made up the cohort. Cohort members were all nominally healthy when sampled, although unrecorded immune exposures were likely present. The donor was CMV seronegative and belonged to the group of 352 seronegative cohort members. A peripheral blood sample was provided by each donor, and peripheral blood mononuclear cells were used for TCR beta sequencing. The Qiagen DNeasy Blood Extraction Kit was used to extract genomic DNA from the blood cell samples.

The library came from the immunoSEQ multiplex PCR assay. For the multiplex PCR, a mixture combining 60 forward primers for TCR Vbeta segments and 13 reverse primers for TCR Jbeta segments was used. A multiplex PCR assay on genomic DNA amplified the CDR3 region of rearranged TCR beta genes. The Illumina HiSeq System was used to sequence the amplified TCR beta libraries as 87-base-pair reads. The authors processed their data as follows. Across the 500 to 700 repertoires, a later analysis counted roughly 77 million unique TCR beta chains, roughly 11 million of which were shared by at least two donors. Raw reads were error-corrected and collapsed into unique sequences by a nearest-neighbor algorithm in which closely related sequences were merged to remove PCR and sequencing errors. To assign V, D and J gene segments, CDR3 sequences were aligned to IMGT reference sequences. For a sequence to be retained, at least a six-nucleotide match to both a V gene segment and a J gene segment was required. Rearrangements were called productive when the CDR3 lacked stop codons and stayed in frame with V and J; all others were non-productive. Following IMGT convention, CDR3 was defined as the stretch from the second conserved V-encoded cysteine up to the conserved J-encoded phenylalanine. The earlier analysis of about 530 of the donors excluded any sequence lacking an unambiguous match to a single V gene segment. An earlier analysis of some 610 of the donors called V segments functional above 56.7% productive rearrangements and segregating when the between-donor standard deviation exceeded 5%. To diagnose cytomegalovirus status from the catalog of TCR beta chain sequences, a statistical classification framework was built. In a later analysis, V and J genes were assigned by comparing TCR nucleotide sequences against IMGT/GENE-DB human TR gene sequences. A later analysis assigned CDR3 sequences and most-parsimonious VDJ recombination scenarios with the TCRdist pipeline. In a later analysis, each TCR beta chain was defined by its CDR3 amino acid sequence together with its V-gene family, and reads without a unique V-gene family were excluded. To address suspected cross-contamination and a sequencing artifact, a later analysis removed 450 to 700 highly shared, low-generation-probability nucleotide sequences. In a later analysis, a clonal expansion index was calculated for each public chain from normalized within-repertoire ranks of inferred template counts. In a later analysis, generation probabilities were computed with a VDJ recombination model fitted to out-of-frame rearrangements, and the resulting probabilities were checked against IGoR. In a later analysis, TCR-TCR, TCR-HLA and TCR-CMV co-occurrence was scored with hypergeometric tests, and a repertoire-size bias correction was applied to TCR pairs. To estimate false discovery rates, a later analysis permuted the HLA or CMV assignments 20 times. In a later analysis, co-occurring TCRs were grouped using DBSCAN, with TCRdist sequence similarity added in when clustering inside HLA-allele-positive subsets. Co-occurrence clustering excluded repertoires with fewer than 30,000 or more than 120,000 public chains, plus five with anomalous nucleotide sharing. TCRdb retrieved this table from immuneACCESS and kept in-frame rearrangements only. Not all clones are present; in checked studies, unresolved V genes account for under half, and no reason is known for the remainder. The DNA gave D and trimming, while V, J and clone size come from that table. The sample profile shows approximately 54,000 clones; approximately 86% of them were found once. Approximately 2.8% of the sample lies in the top ten.

The data were taken from a study of cytomegalovirus exposure and HLA in healthy donors (dated by TCRdb to 2015 to 2018). Background on the whole study: According to an earlier analysis of 587 of the donors, about 179 million T cells yielded roughly 110 million unique TCR beta sequences and approximately 300 Gb of sequence data. To predict cytomegalovirus infection status, the study brought together high-throughput TCR immunosequencing, statistical association of individual TCRs with disease status, and machine learning. In addition to the first cohort of about 650 subjects, a separate validation cohort of approximately 120 different subjects was used. The later analysis used no new phenotypic data to find candidate immune exposures, relying instead on TCR beta sequences and their occurrence across donors. Roughly 300 gigabases of sequencing data and around 87 million unique TCR sequences were included in an early release covering 550 to 650 HLA-typed donors. To study patterns of TCR occurrence, a later analysis re-analyzed previously published TCR beta repertoires from around 660 donors and added high-resolution HLA genotyping. The study aimed to test whether cataloging public T cell receptors could reveal signatures of past pathogen exposure. Donor age, sex, ethnicity and CMV serostatus were collected together with the repertoire data. To decide whether each TCR beta V gene segment behaved as functional or pseudogenic, an earlier analysis of 587 of the donors relied on high-throughput TCR beta sequencing. Using immunosequencing, the study profiled T cell repertoires from roughly 650 subjects and related those repertoires to cytomegalovirus serostatus. Genome-wide SNP genotypes for about 55% of the roughly 670 donors were used in a later genetic analysis, which treated that subset as a discovery cohort. Both class I and class II loci were covered by HLA typing, at four-digit resolution. Four to six DR-DQ haplotypes were handled as single units for association and clustering, since linkage in the cohort was strong. On average, roughly 250,000 unique TCR beta nucleotide sequences were sequenced per donor among roughly 430 genotyped donors of the cohort, with 15% to 20% of those sequences being non-productive. Typing coverage varied by locus: roughly 620-640 donors for A, B, C, DRB1 and DQB1; approximately 560 for DQA1; nearly 610 for DPA1; roughly 450 for DPB1. All discovery cohort repertoires had been generated on a single sequencing platform. The genetic ancestry cluster associated with self-reported Caucasian donors included about 81% of the 350 to 500 genotyped donors.

General study outcomes and caveats: The earlier analysis of nearly 600 of the donors excluded some 15 rarely observed V segments, including chromosome 9 orphons, because counts were too low. The only immune exposure information available for the cohort was CMV serostatus. V-gene and J-gene trimming of TCR beta chains was associated with a missense DCLRE1C variant in a later genetic analysis, and the association was replicated in an independent cohort. A later analysis reported that several top co-occurrence clusters appeared linked to parvovirus B19, influenza, CMV and Epstein-Barr virus. Correlated functional status among segregating V segments might be attributable to linkage disequilibrium, but an unknown experimental factor could not be ruled out. Because HLA typing was missing for some donors at each locus, association tests included only the typed subset. According to a later analysis, TCR association rates differed among HLA loci, with DRB1 alleles showing the most associated TCRs and HLA-C alleles showing the fewest. Assigning TCR associations to individual alleles was difficult when HLA alleles, especially DR and DQ, strongly co-occurred. Presence/absence analyses assumed roughly uniform sequencing depth across donors, an assumption that may not hold. Some IMGT-functional V segments, including TRBV6-2 and TRBV6-3, could not be told apart with the 87-base-pair reads, so those segments were excluded. In this cohort, only TCR beta chains were sequenced, and detectable features were limited by the absence of alpha or paired-chain data. Compared with the 666-donor mean, donors in an Asian-associated ancestry cluster had fewer N-insertions in productive TCRs, according to a later genetic analysis. Cytomegalovirus status was reported to be diagnosed by the classifier with high specificity and sensitivity in both the original and validation cohorts. In an earlier analysis of 500 to 650 of the donors, most TCR beta V segments appeared in productive rearrangements about 87% or about 30% of the time, broadly matching IMGT annotations. A further reported finding was that TCR beta sequences accurately predicted the HLA-A and HLA-B alleles for most subjects in the first cohort. In a later analysis, HLA-associated TCR beta chains were found to be more clonally expanded and to have lower generation probabilities than equally common non-associated chains. The study listed 164 TCR beta chains as associated with cytomegalovirus. A few of the identified cytomegalovirus-associated TCR beta chains were confirmed in vitro to be specific for cytomegalovirus antigens. A cluster of highly shared sequence variants was judged likely to be a technical artifact of the sequencing pipeline. Across donors, most TCR sequences were observed very rarely, whereas some public TCRs were present in many individuals. In a later analysis, most CMV-associated TCR beta chains were found to appear HLA-restricted, with HLA associations seemingly driven largely by CMV exposure. In a later analysis, around 17,000 TCR beta sequences were associated with specific HLA alleles at a false discovery rate of 0.05. The authors suggested that the approach could potentially be generalized to other disease states and immunological phenotypes.

The source is a woman aged 18-35 years in good health and CMV-seronegative. Sequencing was performed on PBMCs. The chain employs TRBV4-1 and TRBJ2-2; 14 middle bases align to TRBD2. The CDR3 reads CASSHKTSGRADTGELFF. The bases are TGCGCCAGCAGCCACAAGACTAGCGGGAGGGCGGACACCGGGGAGCTGTTTTTT.